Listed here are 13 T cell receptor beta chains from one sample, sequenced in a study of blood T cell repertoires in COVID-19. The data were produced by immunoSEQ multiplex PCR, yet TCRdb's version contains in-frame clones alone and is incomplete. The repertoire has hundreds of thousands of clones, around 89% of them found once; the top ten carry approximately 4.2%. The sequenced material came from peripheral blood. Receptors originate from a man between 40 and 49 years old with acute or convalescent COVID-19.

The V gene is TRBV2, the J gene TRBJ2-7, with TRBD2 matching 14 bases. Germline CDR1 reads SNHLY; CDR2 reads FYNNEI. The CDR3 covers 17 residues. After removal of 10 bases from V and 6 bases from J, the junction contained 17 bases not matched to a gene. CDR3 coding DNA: TGTGCCACCATGGGACTAGCGGGGGTTCAAATGTGGGGCGAGCAGTACTTC. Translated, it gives CATMGLAGVQMWGEQYF.

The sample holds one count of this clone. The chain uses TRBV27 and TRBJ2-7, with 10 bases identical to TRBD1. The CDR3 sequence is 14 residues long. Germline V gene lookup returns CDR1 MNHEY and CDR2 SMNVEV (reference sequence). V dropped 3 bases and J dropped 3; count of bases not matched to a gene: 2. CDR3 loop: CASSLDRGVYEQYF. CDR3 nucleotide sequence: TGTGCCAGCAGTTTGGACAGGGGGGTCTACGAGCAGTACTTC.

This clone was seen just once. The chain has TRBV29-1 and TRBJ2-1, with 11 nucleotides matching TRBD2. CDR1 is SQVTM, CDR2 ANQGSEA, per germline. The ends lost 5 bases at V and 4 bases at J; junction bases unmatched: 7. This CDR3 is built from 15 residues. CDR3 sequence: CSVRPLAGGYNEQFF. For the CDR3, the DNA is TGCAGCGTTCGGCCCCTAGCGGGGGGTTACAATGAGCAGTTCTTC.

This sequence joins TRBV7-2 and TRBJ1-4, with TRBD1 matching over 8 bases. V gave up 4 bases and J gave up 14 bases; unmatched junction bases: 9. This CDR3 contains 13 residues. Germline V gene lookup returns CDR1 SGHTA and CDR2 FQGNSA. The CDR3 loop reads CASSSSGQGRLFF. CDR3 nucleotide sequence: TGTGCCAGCAGCTCCTCAGGACAGGGTCGTCTGTTTTTT.

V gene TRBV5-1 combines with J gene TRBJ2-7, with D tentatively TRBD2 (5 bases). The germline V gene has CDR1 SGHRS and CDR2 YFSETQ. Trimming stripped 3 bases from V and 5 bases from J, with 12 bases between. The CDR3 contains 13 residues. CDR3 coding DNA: TGCGCCAGCAGCTCCATCGGGGTACACGAGCAGTACTTC. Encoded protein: CASSSIGVHEQYF. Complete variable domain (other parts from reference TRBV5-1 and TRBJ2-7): KAGVTQTPRYLIKTRGQQVTLSCSPISGHRSVSWYQQTPGQGLQFLFEYFSETQRNKGNFPGRFSGRQFSNSRSEMNVSTLELGDSALYLCASSSIGVHEQYFGPGTRLTVT.

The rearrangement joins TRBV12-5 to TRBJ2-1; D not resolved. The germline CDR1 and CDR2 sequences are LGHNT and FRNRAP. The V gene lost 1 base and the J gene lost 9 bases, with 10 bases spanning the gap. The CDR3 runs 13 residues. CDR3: CASGLASVSEQFF. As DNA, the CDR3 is TGTGCTAGTGGTTTGGCCTCAGTAAGTGAGCAGTTCTTC.

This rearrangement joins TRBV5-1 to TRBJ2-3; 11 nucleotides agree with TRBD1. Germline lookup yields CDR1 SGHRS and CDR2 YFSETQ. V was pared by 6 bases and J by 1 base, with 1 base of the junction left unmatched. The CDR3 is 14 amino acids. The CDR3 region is CASKGQGGTDTQYF. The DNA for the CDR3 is TGCGCCAGCAAGGGACAGGGGGGCACAGATACGCAGTATTTT.

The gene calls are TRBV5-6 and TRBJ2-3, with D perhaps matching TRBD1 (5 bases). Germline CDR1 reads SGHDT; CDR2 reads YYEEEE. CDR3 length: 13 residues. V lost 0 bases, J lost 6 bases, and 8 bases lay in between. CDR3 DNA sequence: TGTGCCAGCAGCTTGGCCAGGGTGGATACGCAGTATTTT. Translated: CASSLARVDTQYF.

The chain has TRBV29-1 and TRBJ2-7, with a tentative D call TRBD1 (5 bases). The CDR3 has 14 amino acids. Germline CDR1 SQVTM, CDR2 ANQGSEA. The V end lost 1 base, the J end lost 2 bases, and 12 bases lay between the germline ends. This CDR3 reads CSVEVGAVAYEQYF. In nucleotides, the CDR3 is TGCAGCGTTGAAGTTGGGGCTGTGGCCTACGAGCAGTACTTC.

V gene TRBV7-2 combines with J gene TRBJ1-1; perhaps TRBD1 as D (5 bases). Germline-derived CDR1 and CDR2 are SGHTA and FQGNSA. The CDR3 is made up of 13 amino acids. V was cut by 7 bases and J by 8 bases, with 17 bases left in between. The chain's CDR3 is CASTPVGGTEAFF. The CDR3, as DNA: TGTGCCAGCACCCCAGTGGGGGGGACCGAAGCTTTCTTT.

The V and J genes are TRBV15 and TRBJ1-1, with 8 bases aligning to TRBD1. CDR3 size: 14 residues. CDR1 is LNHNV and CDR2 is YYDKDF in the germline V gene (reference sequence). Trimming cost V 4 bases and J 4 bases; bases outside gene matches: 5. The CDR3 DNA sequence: TGTGCCACCAGCACCGGACAGGGAGTCACTGAAGCTTTCTTT. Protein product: CATSTGQGVTEAFF.

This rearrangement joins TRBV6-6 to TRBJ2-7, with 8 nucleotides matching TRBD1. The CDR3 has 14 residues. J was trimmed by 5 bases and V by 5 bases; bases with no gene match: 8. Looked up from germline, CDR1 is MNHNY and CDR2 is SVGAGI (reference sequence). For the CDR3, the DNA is TGTGCCAGCAGTCCCCGGGACAGGAGGAACGAGCAGTACTTC. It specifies CASSPRDRRNEQYF.

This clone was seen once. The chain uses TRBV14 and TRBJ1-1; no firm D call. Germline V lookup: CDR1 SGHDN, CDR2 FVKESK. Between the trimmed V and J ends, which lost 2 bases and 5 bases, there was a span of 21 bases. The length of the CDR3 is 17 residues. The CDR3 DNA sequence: TGTGCCAGCAGCCAAATGCGTCGTGCGGCCCGGGGTACTGAAGCTTTCTTT. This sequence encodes CASSQMRRAARGTEAFF.